This T cell receptor beta chain appears in the sequencing data of a study of cytomegalovirus exposure and HLA in healthy donors. Study-level points and caveats: Beyond CMV serostatus, there was no information to go on about immune exposure.

Sampled while nominally healthy, donors likely had unrecorded immune exposures. This clone was recorded once. Its target is not known. The PCR used 60 Vbeta and 13 Jbeta primers. This table comes from immunoSEQ multiplex PCR, and its TCRdb copy is limited to in-frame clones, with some not included. Among roughly 170,000 clones listed, approximately 81% were seen once. V was pared by 3 bases and J by 2 bases, with 2 bases of the junction left unmatched. The CDR3 has 13 amino acids. Per germline, CDR1 SGDLS and CDR2 YYNGEE. This chain connects TRBV9 to TRBJ2-7; 7 nucleotides match TRBD1. The source material was PBMCs. The sequence was obtained from a woman in her 30s in good health and CMV-seronegative. The chain's CDR3 is CASSGDRAYEQYF. CDR3 coding DNA: TGTGCCAGCAGCGGAGACAGGGCCTACGAGCAGTACTTC.